This TCR beta chain emerged from a study of blood T cell repertoires in COVID-19. About the study: Whether acute or convalescent, the COVID-19 samples came from the United States, Italy and Spain. PBMCs, B-cell-depleted T cells, or T cells provided the cDNA or gDNA that made up the material.

Original processing notes: Researchers report that nucleated cell counts were estimated from reference gene primer amplification. Assay: immunoSEQ multiplex PCR; the TCRdb copy retains only in-frame clones and omits some. The V and J calls and clone size are taken from that table; D and trimming were inferred from the DNA. The data show more than 95,000 clones, roughly 76% seen once. The CDR3 runs to 14 residues. V lost 1 base and J lost 7; bases outside the gene matches: 7. Germline-derived CDR1 and CDR2 are SGHNT and YENEEA. The TCR originated in a woman between 70 and 85 years old with acute or convalescent COVID-19. The genes are TRBV11-3 and TRBJ2-7; 7 nucleotides agree with TRBD2. What was sequenced was peripheral blood. DNA for the CDR3: TGTGCCAGCAGCTTAGGGGGAGGGTGTTGGGAGCAGTACTTC. This sequence encodes CASSLGGGCWEQYF. Variable domain in full (rest from reference TRBV11-3 and TRBJ2-7): EAGVVQSPRYKIIEKKQPVAFWCNPISGHNTLYWYLQNLGQGPELLIRYENEEAVDDSQLPKDRFSAERLKGVDSTLKIQPAELGDSAVYLCASSLGGGCWEQYFGPGTRLTVT.